The 23 T cell receptor beta chains given below trace back to one sample, sequenced in a study of early T cells in non-severe SARS-CoV-2 infection. TCRdb redid the calling of the 5' RACE reads with MiXCR, one entry per CDR3 protein. The data show around 60,000 distinct CDR3 sequences, around 20% seen once. The input for sequencing was whole blood, taken at baseline. These receptors were taken from an adult who was a healthcare worker with PCR-confirmed SARS-CoV-2 infection or an uninfected control (not recorded which).

This clonotype was observed a few times. This chain uses TRBV25-1 with TRBJ1-6; 9 positions agree with TRBD1. The CDR3 has 13 amino acids. Trimming took 8 bases from V and 7 from J; bases not matched to a gene: 3. Germline loops: CDR1 MGHDK, CDR2 SYGVNS. The DNA for the CDR3 is TGTGCCAGCGGACAGGGGACCAATTCACCCCTCCACTTT. Its protein product is CASGQGTNSPLHF.

The chain recombines TRBV14 with TRBJ1-2, with D perhaps matching TRBD1 (6 bases). CDR1 SGHDN and CDR2 FVKESK come from the germline V gene. The CDR3 is made up of 13 amino acids. V lost 8 bases and J 4 bases, leaving 14 bases between the germline ends. CDR3 bases: TGTGCCAGCTGCCGGGACATGGGCTATGGCTACACCTTC. Translating it yields CASCRDMGYGYTF. The full variable domain, with the rest looked up from reference TRBV14 and TRBJ1-2, is EAGVTQFPSHSVIEKGQTVTLRCDPISGHDNLYWYRRVMGKEIKFLLHFVKESKQDESGMPNNRFLAERTGGTYSTLKVQPAELEDSGVYFCASCRDMGYGYTFGSGTRLTVV.

A few counts support this clonotype. For the CDR3, the DNA is TGTGCAAGTCGCTTCCGGGGTAGGAAGGAAAAACTGTTTTTT. Translation gives CASRFRGRKEKLFF. J is TRBJ1-4 and V is TRBV12-2; TRBD1 was called by the table and not checked on the DNA. TRBV12-2 is described as a pseudogene. There are 14 residues in the CDR3.

V and J are TRBV7-6 and TRBJ2-7; D is possibly TRBD2 (7 bases). The germline V gene has CDR1 SGHVS and CDR2 FNYEAQ. V lost 2 bases to trimming and J lost 0 bases, with 14 bases between them. The CDR3 consists of 16 residues. The CDR3 region is CASSLTAGGLSYEQYF. In DNA, the CDR3 is TGTGCCAGCAGCTTAACGGCCGGGGGGCTCTCCTACGAGCAGTACTTC.

This clonotype was detected a few times. The CDR3 DNA sequence: TGTGCCATCAAGGAGTTAAGGAATTCACCCCTCCACTTT. This translates into CAIKELRNSPLHF. The genes are TRBV10-3 and TRBJ1-6; D not resolved. The CDR3 runs 13 residues. V was trimmed by 7 bases and J by 7 bases, leaving 11 bases between them. The germline V gene has CDR1 ENHRY and CDR2 SYGVKD.

V usage is TRBV11-2 and J usage is TRBJ2-5; 7 bases map to TRBD1. This CDR3 is 15 amino acids long. V gave up 5 bases and J gave up 2 bases; unmatched junction bases: 8. From germline, CDR1 is SGHAT and CDR2 FQNNGV. CDR3 coding DNA: TGTGCCAGCAGCCAGACAGGGAAGGCTCAAGAGACCCAGTACTTC. Translating gives CASSQTGKAQETQYF.

This clonotype has just a few counts. The V call is TRBV28, the J call TRBJ2-6; D ambiguous. The V and J ends lost 5 bases and 2 bases respectively, with 13 bases between them. The CDR3 runs to 16 residues. From germline, CDR1 is MDHEN and CDR2 SYDVKM. The CDR3: CASSLTKGAGANVLTF. CDR3 DNA: TGTGCCAGCAGTCTAACGAAGGGTGCTGGGGCCAACGTCCTGACTTTC.

This clonotype was seen many times. The V call is TRBV20-1, the J call TRBJ2-5, with D possibly being TRBD1 or TRBD2 (5 bases each). CDR1 is DFQATT and CDR2 is SNEGSKA in the germline V gene (reference sequence). V was cut by 1 base and J by 4 bases, with 13 bases left in between. CDR3 length: 14 residues. CDR3 region: CSARGVRDGETQYF. The CDR3 DNA reads TGCAGTGCTAGAGGGGTAAGGGACGGAGAGACCCAGTACTTC.

This chain joins TRBV12-3 or TRBV12-4 and TRBJ1-1; a weak D match, TRBD1 (6 bases). This CDR3 spans 14 amino acids. Trimming cost V 3 bases and J 0 bases, with 8 bases left between them. CDR3 residues: CASSLDSLNTEAFF. The CDR3 nucleotides read TGTGCCAGCAGTTTGGACAGTCTGAACACTGAAGCTTTCTTT.

This rearrangement joins TRBV27 to TRBJ1-2; a weak D match, TRBD1 (6 bases). Trimming left V 2 bases short and J 7 bases short, with 17 bases between. CDR3 length: 15 amino acids. Germline CDR1 reads MNHEY; CDR2 reads SMNVEV (reference sequence). CDR3 sequence: CASSLDGRGAAGYTF. The CDR3 region has the DNA TGTGCCAGCAGTTTAGACGGAAGGGGGGCGGCTGGCTACACCTTC.

The table lists this clonotype with a few counts. A read error may produce the germline difference seen at one junction end. The gene calls are TRBV11-2 and TRBJ1-3; 7 bases line up with TRBD1. The CDR3 length is 16 residues. Germline V lookup: CDR1 SGHAT, CDR2 FQNNGV. The CDR3 region is CVSSHRTGSSGNTIYF. The CDR3 region has the DNA TGTGTCAGCAGCCATCGGACAGGTAGCTCTGGAAACACCATATATTTT.

This clonotype was picked up many times. This chain connects TRBV28 to TRBJ1-1; D gene uncertain. V lost 4 bases, J lost 2 bases, and 11 bases lay in between. In germline, CDR1 is MDHEN, CDR2 SYDVKM. The CDR3 spans 14 residues. The CDR3 region has the DNA TGTGCCAGCAGTTCCTCTGCGGGCAACACTGAAGCTTTCTTT. Protein sequence: CASSSSAGNTEAFF.

J is TRBJ2-1 and V is TRBV24-1; perhaps TRBD1 as D (6 bases). The CDR3 extends over 14 amino acids. From germline, CDR1 is KGHDR and CDR2 SFDVKD. Between the trimmed V and J ends, which lost 5 bases and 1 base, there was a span of 8 bases. This CDR3 reads CATSAGQSYNEQFF. The CDR3 DNA reads as TGTGCCACCAGTGCGGGACAATCCTACAATGAGCAGTTCTTC.

This clonotype was seen a handful of times. The genes are TRBV29-1 and TRBJ1-2; D is ambiguous. Trimming shortened V by 6 bases and J by 7 bases, and 12 bases separated the two germline ends. Germline assignment: CDR1 SQVTM and CDR2 ANQGSEA. The CDR3 is made up of 11 amino acids. The CDR3 nucleotides read TGCAGCGTGAAAGGTTCCTTTGGCTACACCTTC. Protein: CSVKGSFGYTF.

This clonotype was observed many times. The rearrangement uses TRBV20-1 and TRBJ2-3; D not certain. Germline V gene lookup returns CDR1 DFQATT and CDR2 SNEGSKA (reference sequence). Trimming removed 6 bases at V and 4 bases at J, with 17 bases between. The CDR3 length is 14 residues. DNA of the CDR3: TGCAGTGCCCCCACGTATTCGGCCGCAGATACGCAGTATTTT. As protein: CSAPTYSAADTQYF.

This clonotype came up a few times. V usage is TRBV20-1 and J usage is TRBJ2-5; TRBD2 agrees at 8 bases. The CDR3 contains 15 residues. CDR1 DFQATT and CDR2 SNEGSKA come from the germline V gene (reference sequence). Trimming cost V 0 bases and J 2 bases; bases outside gene matches: 5. The DNA of the CDR3 is TGCAGTGCTAGAGATCCAGCGGGGGCACAAGAGACCCAGTACTTC. Residues: CSARDPAGAQETQYF.

The V gene is TRBV6-2 or TRBV6-3, the J gene TRBJ2-1, with 8 bases identical to TRBD2. Germline CDR1 is MNHEY and CDR2 is SVGEGT. Unmatched junction bases numbered 19, after V lost 5 bases and J lost 7 bases. The CDR3 length is 18 residues. The CDR3 here is CASSQPPGRRGDKNEQFF. CDR3 coding DNA: TGTGCCAGCAGTCAACCCCCCGGGCGGCGGGGGGATAAGAATGAGCAGTTCTTC.

In this sample, this clonotype turned up once. The chain joins TRBV5-1 to TRBJ1-5; TRBD1 agrees at 7 bases. Trimming cost V 4 bases and J 0 bases; bases outside gene matches: 7. This CDR3 spans 16 amino acids. Per the germline V gene, CDR1 is SGHRS and CDR2 is YFSETQ. The CDR3 loop is CASSPGTDYSNQPQHF. The CDR3 DNA reads TGCGCCAGCAGCCCTGGGACAGATTATAGCAATCAGCCCCAGCATTTT.

This clonotype was counted only a few times. The gene calls are TRBV3-1 and TRBJ1-2, with D uncertain. This CDR3 region has 12 residues. Between the trimmed V and J ends, which lost 4 bases and 7 bases, there was a span of 10 bases. CDR1 LGHDT and CDR2 YNNKEL come from the germline V gene (reference sequence). The CDR3 bases are TGTGCCAGCAGCCCTGGTGAAGCTGGCTACACCTTC. It is translated as CASSPGEAGYTF.

V is TRBV19 and J is TRBJ1-5; 10 positions agree with TRBD1. The CDR3 loop spans 16 amino acids. Trimming took 2 bases from V and 5 from J; bases not matched to a gene: 6. Germline V gives CDR1 LNHDA, CDR2 SQIVND (reference sequence). Written as DNA, the CDR3 is TGTGCCAGTAGTATAATAGGGACAGGGGACGATCAGCCCCAGCATTTT. It is translated as CASSIIGTGDDQPQHF.

The chain employs TRBV7-9 and TRBJ1-3; D is ambiguous. Looked up from germline, CDR1 is SEHNR and CDR2 is FQNEAQ (reference sequence). Trimming removed 3 bases from V and 0 bases from J, with 9 bases in between. This CDR3 has 15 residues. The CDR3: CASSFSGNSGNTIYF. CDR3 bases: TGTGCCAGCAGCTTTTCCGGGAACTCTGGAAACACCATATATTTT.

This chain links TRBV18 with TRBJ2-6; 10 bases are shared with TRBD2. The CDR3 sequence is 18 residues long. The J segment lost 0 bases and the V segment lost 3 bases, leaving 5 bases of the junction unmatched. Germline V gene lookup returns CDR1 KGHSH and CDR2 LQKENI. The CDR3 nucleotides read TGTGCCAGCTCACCCTTAGCGGGGGGATCCTCTGGGGCCAACGTCCTGACTTTC. Translating it yields CASSPLAGGSSGANVLTF.

This clonotype was seen a few times. V usage is TRBV7-6 and J usage is TRBJ2-1; 7 positions agree with TRBD2. CDR3 length equals 17 residues. The junction had 14 bases not matched to a gene; V was cut back by 5 bases and J by 4 bases. Germline CDR1 SGHVS, CDR2 FNYEAQ. In DNA, the CDR3 is TGTGCCAGCAGCCCCCCGAGCGGGGCGGGGGATTACAATGAGCAGTTCTTC. Its translation is CASSPPSGAGDYNEQFF.